Here is one TCR beta chain with its context. TCRdb re-called the 5' RACE reads; one entry per CDR3 protein, DNA not given. The sample table includes about 460,000 distinct CDR3 sequences. This specimen comes from a study of T cells expressing NK-cell markers. This CDR3 has 16 residues. Germline V gives CDR1 SGHRS, CDR2 YFSETQ. This chain uses TRBV5-1 with TRBJ1-1; TCRdb's D call, TRBD1, is unchecked because there is no DNA. The sequencing sample was made of blood T cells: a sorted CD56 or NKG2C T cell subset, CD4+ or CD8+ T cells, or bulk PBMC T cells (not recorded which). This sequence originates from a woman aged 50 to 60 in good health. CDR3: CASSLHGQPGGTEAFF.